This TCR beta chain was captured by sequencing in a study of identical twins. Study-wide findings and caveats: Cross-sectional statistics, not tracking of the same donors, supported the conclusions. Analyses of zero insertions could be partly confounded by invariant MAIT and iNKT cells.

A single record per CDR3 protein comes from TCRdb applying MiXCR to the 5' RACE reads. The sample comprises just under 550,000 distinct CDR3 sequences, about 15% of which are singletons, and more than 0.4% rests with the top ten. This clonotype was picked up a small number of times. No antigen is known for it. The CDR3 sequence is 15 residues long. From germline, CDR1 is MNHEY and CDR2 SMNVEV (reference sequence). Trimming cost V 6 bases and J 6 bases; bases outside gene matches: 9. These data also formed part of another study, on yellow fever vaccine responses in identical twins.

The chain employs TRBV27 and TRBJ2-2; 8 nucleotides agree with TRBD1. The sequence came from a woman under 30 in good health. Sample: CD4+ T cells sorted from blood. The DNA of the CDR3 is TGTGCCAGCAGACCAGGGGGCGGTATCTCCGGGGAGCTGTTTTTT. This codes for CASRPGGGISGELFF.